These 19 T cell receptor beta chains were all obtained from the same sample, sequenced in a study of OX40 agonist ivuxolimab in advanced cancers. Produced via immunoSEQ multiplex PCR; TCRdb's table is partial and in-frame only. The sample carries roughly 45,000 clones, 80% to 95% recorded once. The source was CD4+ or CD8+ T cells sorted from blood, collected in a trial of the OX40 agonist ivuxolimab. Receptors originate from an adult with an advanced solid tumor such as melanoma, head and neck, liver or kidney cancer.

The chain recombines TRBV5-1 with TRBJ2-7; D gene uncertain. Trimming took 7 bases from V and 2 from J, leaving 10 bases between them. Germline V gene sequence: CDR1 SGHRS, CDR2 YFSETQ. The CDR3 covers 12 residues. CDR3 bases: TGCGCCAGCCCAGATTGGCCCTACGAGCAGTACGTC. It yields the protein CASPDWPYEQYV.

The chain is built from TRBV19 and TRBJ2-1, with 7 nucleotides matching TRBD1. The CDR3 is 14 amino acids. With V trimmed by 10 bases and J by 3 bases, 9 bases remained unmatched. CDR1 and CDR2 (germline): LNHDA, SQIVND (reference sequence). The CDR3 coding sequence is TGTGCCACCGAAGACAGGGACCACTACAATGAGCAGTTCTTC. Its protein is CATEDRDHYNEQFF. Together with reference TRBV19 and TRBJ2-1, the CDR3 gives the full variable domain: DGGITQSPKYLFRKEGQNVTLSCEQNLNHDAMYWYRQDPGQGLRLIYYSQIVNDFQKGDIAEGYSVSREKKESFPLTVTSAQKNPTAFYLCATEDRDHYNEQFFGPGTRLTVL.

The CDR3 loop is CASSLEQGAQETQYF. The CDR3 DNA is TGTGCCAGCAGCTTAGAACAGGGTGCCCAAGAGACCCAGTACTTC. The V and J genes are TRBV7-8 and TRBJ2-5, with a weak D call TRBD1 (6 bases). The CDR3 extends over 15 amino acids. Trimming took off 1 base at V and 1 base at J, with 10 bases between the two ends. Germline V gene sequence: CDR1 SGHVS, CDR2 FQNEAQ.

The chain carries TRBV7-9 and TRBJ2-7; 10 nucleotides match TRBD1. V was clipped by 5 bases and J by 4 bases; unmatched bases: 5. CDR1 is SEHNR and CDR2 is FQNEAQ in the germline V gene (reference sequence). The CDR3 spans 14 residues. The CDR3 reads CASSPGTGEYEQYF. CDR3 bases: TGTGCCAGCAGCCCCGGGACAGGGGAGTACGAGCAGTACTTC.

The CDR3 region has the DNA TGTGCCAGCGGACGAAACACCATATATTTT. Translation: CASGRNTIYF. This chain joins TRBV6-5 and TRBJ1-3; D not resolved. The V and J ends lost 8 bases and 5 bases respectively, with 4 bases between them. This CDR3 region has 10 residues. Germline V gene data show CDR1 as MNHEY and CDR2 as SVGAGI.

The chain has TRBV5-4 and TRBJ2-5; tentatively, D is TRBD2 (7 bases). The CDR3 is made up of 14 amino acids. Trimming pared 4 bases from V and 4 bases from J, leaving 14 bases between. Per germline, CDR1 SGHNT and CDR2 YYREEE (reference sequence). The CDR3 loop is CASSPVGGRETQYF. The CDR3 DNA sequence: TGTGCCAGCAGCCCCGTGGGGGGGCGAGAGACCCAGTACTTC.

This chain links TRBV5-6 with TRBJ1-2; weak D call: TRBD1 (5 bases). Germline CDR1 SGHDT, CDR2 YYEEEE. The CDR3 contains 13 residues. Deletions cut 0 bases from V and 7 bases from J, with 10 bases between. The DNA for the CDR3 is TGTGCCAGCAGCTTGGACAGGCCGAGTGGCTACACCTTC. Protein: CASSLDRPSGYTF.

V and J are TRBV10-2 and TRBJ2-3; D is possibly TRBD1 or TRBD2 (6 bases each). CDR1 and CDR2 (germline): WSHSY, SAAADI. V dropped 6 bases and J dropped 6 bases, with 13 bases sitting between them. The CDR3 sequence is 13 residues long. The CDR3 loop is CASRTRGADTQYF. The CDR3 coding sequence is TGCGCCAGCAGGACTAGGGGGGCCGATACGCAGTATTTT.

The chain couples TRBV7-9 to TRBJ1-2; TRBD1 might be the D (5 bases). V lost 3 bases, J lost 3 bases, and 14 bases lay in between. Germline V CDR1 and CDR2: SEHNR, FQNEAQ (reference sequence). The CDR3 spans 15 residues. The CDR3 loop is CASSFPGTEDYGYTF. In DNA form, the CDR3 reads TGTGCCAGCAGCTTCCCCGGGACGGAGGACTATGGCTACACCTTC.

The CDR3 DNA reads as TGTGCCAGCAGCTTAGATCCAGGAATGAACACTGAAGCTTTCTTT. Translation: CASSLDPGMNTEAFF. The J gene is TRBJ1-1, the V gene TRBV11-2, with D unresolved. The CDR3 is made up of 15 amino acids. V lost 0 bases, J lost 0 bases, and 8 bases lay in between. The germline V gene has CDR1 SGHAT and CDR2 FQNNGV.

The chain carries TRBV12-5 and TRBJ1-2; unclear D gene. Germline CDR1 reads LGHNT; CDR2 reads FRNRAP. V was clipped by 5 bases and J by 7 bases, with 17 bases between them. There are 14 residues in the CDR3. CDR3 loop: CASGPYPEGPGYTF. CDR3 coding DNA: TGTGCTAGTGGTCCCTATCCCGAGGGCCCTGGCTACACCTTC.

V and J are TRBV6-5 and TRBJ1-2; 7 bases line up with TRBD1. The CDR3 is made up of 15 amino acids. From germline, CDR1 is MNHEY and CDR2 SVGAGI. The V gene end was trimmed by 2 bases and the J gene end by 4 bases; junction bases not matched to a gene: 7. CDR3 loop: CASSYGTGVGYGYTF. As DNA, the CDR3 is TGTGCCAGCAGTTACGGTACAGGGGTGGGCTATGGCTACACCTTC.

The chain employs TRBV19 and TRBJ2-3, with TRBD2 as a possible D gene (6 bases). The germline V gene has CDR1 LNHDA and CDR2 SQIVND (reference sequence). V lost 3 bases and J 2 bases, leaving 12 bases between the germline ends. The CDR3 has 15 residues. The chain's CDR3 is CASSIAGRITDTQYF. CDR3 DNA sequence: TGTGCCAGTAGTATCGCAGGGAGGATCACAGATACGCAGTATTTT.

The chain recombines TRBV5-4 with TRBJ1-5; a weak D match, TRBD1 (5 bases). V was shortened by 6 bases and J by 7 bases, with 17 bases between the two germline ends. CDR1 is SGHNT, CDR2 YYREEE, per germline (reference sequence). The length of the CDR3 is 14 residues. In DNA form, the CDR3 reads TGTGCCAGCAAGGTTTGGGGGGATGGACAGCCCCAGCATTTT. This sequence encodes CASKVWGDGQPQHF. Full variable domain (outside the CDR3, taken from reference TRBV5-4 and TRBJ1-5): ETGVTQSPTHLIKTRGQQVTLRCSSQSGHNTVSWYQQALGQGPQFIFQYYREEENGRGNFPPRFSGLQFPNYSSELNVNALELDDSALYLCASKVWGDGQPQHFGDGTRLSIL.

The V call is TRBV2, the J call TRBJ1-1, with 7 bases matching TRBD1. This CDR3 comprises 16 residues. Germline V gene sequence: CDR1 SNHLY, CDR2 FYNNEI. With V trimmed by 1 base and J by 0 bases, 5 bases remained unmatched. CDR3 coding DNA: TGTGCCAGCAGTGAAGGTAGAGGGGGCGTGAACACTGAAGCTTTCTTT. This sequence encodes CASSEGRGGVNTEAFF.

The chain has TRBV28 and TRBJ1-5, with 7 positions matching TRBD1. CDR3 length: 15 amino acids. Germline V gene data show CDR1 as MDHEN and CDR2 as SYDVKM. The V segment lost 4 bases and the J segment 1 base; nucleotides outside the gene matches: 4. In nucleotides, the CDR3 is TGTGCCAGCAGTTCATACAGGGGAAGCAATCAGCCCCAGCATTTT. This gives the protein CASSSYRGSNQPQHF.

V is TRBV4-2 and J is TRBJ1-1, with no clear D. Between the trimmed V and J ends, which lost 0 bases and 0 bases, there was a span of 11 bases. Germline CDR1 reads LGHNA; CDR2 reads YNFKEQ. CDR3 length: 16 residues. CDR3 sequence (DNA): TGTGCCAGCAGCCAAGAATCCGAGAGCCTGAACACTGAAGCTTTCTTT. As protein: CASSQESESLNTEAFF.

V usage is TRBV2 and J usage is TRBJ1-4; 10 bases line up with TRBD1. This CDR3 has 17 amino acids. Germline CDR1 reads SNHLY; CDR2 reads FYNNEI. Trimming at V came to 6 bases and at J to 4 bases, leaving 11 bases not matched to a gene. DNA of the CDR3: TGTGCCAGCAGAGAGACAGGGGGCAACTACGGTAATGAAAAACTGTTTTTT. Protein sequence: CASRETGGNYGNEKLFF.

The CDR3 DNA reads as TGTGCCAGCAGTTTAGGACCAGTCACCGGGGAGCTGTTTTTT. It codes for CASSLGPVTGELFF. This chain uses TRBV28 with TRBJ2-2; no reliable D call. Between the trimmed V and J ends, which lost 2 bases and 4 bases, there was a span of 8 bases. CDR1 is MDHEN, CDR2 SYDVKM, per germline. The CDR3 covers 14 residues.